Listed here are 4 T cell receptor beta chains from one sample, sequenced in a study of T-cell reconstitution after alpha-beta-depleted transplantation in children (dated by TCRdb to about 2016). Receptor libraries were prepared by PCR. The sequencer was an Illumina HiSeq 2500. TCR libraries were prepared with molecular barcoding, using unique molecular identifiers to normalize TCRbeta repertoire quantification. TCRdb trimmed the raw reads at Q25, called clones with MiXCR and kept productive beta chains. CDR3 protein sequences are deduplicated, and each keeps its most common genes and DNA. Here the sample has hundreds of thousands of distinct CDR3 sequences; about 17% occur a single time. The top ten hold 2.5% to 3.5% of the sample. The sample in question was PBMCs from the stem cell graft donor, obtained from the stem cell graft. Every receptor here comes from a human donor who donated a stem cell graft to a child with acute lymphoblastic leukemia.

The chain uses TRBV20-1 and TRBJ2-3, with 8 bases lining up with TRBD2. Germline V gives CDR1 DFQATT, CDR2 SNEGSKA (reference sequence). The CDR3 is 16 amino acids. J gave up 0 bases and V 1 base, and 6 bases lay outside the gene matches. The CDR3 bases are TGCAGTGCTAGAGGAAGGGCGGGAGGCAGCACAGATACGCAGTATTTT. Protein sequence: CSARGRAGGSTDTQYF.

The chain joins TRBV7-3 to TRBJ2-5; TRBD1 or TRBD2 may be the D gene (5 bases each). The germline gives CDR1 SGHTA, CDR2 FQGTGA. This CDR3 contains 14 residues. The ends were cut back, 2 bases at V and 3 bases at J, with 10 bases in the middle. Here the CDR3 reads CASSLAGSKETQYF. In nucleotides, the CDR3 is TGTGCCAGCAGCTTAGCAGGGAGCAAAGAGACCCAGTACTTC. Drawing the rest from reference TRBV7-3 and TRBJ2-5, the complete variable domain is GAGVSQTPSNKVTEKGKYVELRCDPISGHTALYWYRQSLGQGPEFLIYFQGTGAADDSGLPNDRFFAVRPEGSVSTLKIQRTERGDSAVYLCASSLAGSKETQYFGPGTRLLVL.

The chain employs TRBV20-1 and TRBJ2-7; 10 positions agree with TRBD2. Germline V gene sequence: CDR1 DFQATT, CDR2 SNEGSKA (reference sequence). V dropped 3 bases and J dropped 3; count of bases not matched to a gene: 5. This CDR3 contains 14 residues. CDR3 bases: TGCAGTGCTAGGAGTAGCGGGAGGTTCTACGAGCAGTACTTC. Protein: CSARSSGRFYEQYF.

This clonotype turned up a few times. The rearrangement joins TRBV7-9 to TRBJ2-2, with 7 positions matching TRBD2. CDR1 is SEHNR and CDR2 is FQNEAQ in the germline V gene (reference sequence). The length of the CDR3 is 14 residues. V dropped 8 bases and J dropped 5; count of bases not matched to a gene: 8. Here the CDR3 DNA reads TGTGCCAGCGGTTTAGCGGGCCGAACCGGGGAGCTGTTTTTT. Translated: CASGLAGRTGELFF.